The sequence of this T cell receptor (beta chain) was determined in a study of T cells in Graves' hyperthyroidism and ophthalmopathy (dated by TCRdb to about 2019). In the study overall: Peripheral blood was collected at initial diagnosis, before any treatment. In addition, the study compared T-cell repertoires in thyroid tissue and in blood from roughly 6 Graves' hyperthyroidism patients. Once sampling was done, hyperthyroidism patients were given methimazole at a starting dose of 30 mg daily, whereas ophthalmopathy patients were given high-dose intravenous methylprednisolone. According to the paper, TCR Vbeta CDR3 sequencing was carried out on about 140 peripheral blood samples, which came from 40 to 45 ophthalmopathy, around 74 hyperthyroidism and approximately 17 progressor patients. A discovery cohort of about 100 patients, 43 with Graves' ophthalmopathy and roughly 59 with stable Graves' hyperthyroidism, was used to find distinguishing TCR V-J signatures. The 90 to 100 discovery patients were randomly split 7:3 into training and test sets. An independent validation cohort of 18 to 20 hyperthyroidism patients and about 16 patients who later progressed to ophthalmopathy tested prospective prediction of ophthalmopathy.

Hyperthyroidism patients were newly diagnosed, with disease duration under 2 months, and aged 18 to 65 years. The study excluded patients with uncontrolled infections, other autoimmune diseases, pregnancy or lactation. Diagnoses were based on clinical symptoms, serum thyroxine and TRAb, thyroid ultrasound and orbital computed tomography. Blood from progressor patients was collected at the time of first diagnosis with hyperthyroidism, before any ophthalmopathy symptoms had appeared. PBMCs were isolated from about 10 ml of fresh peripheral blood by Ficoll-Paque density gradient centrifugation. Progressor patients were first diagnosed with Graves' hyperthyroidism and then developed ophthalmopathy during follow-up. Total RNA was extracted using Trizol reagent, and RNA quality was assessed on an Agilent 2100 Bioanalyzer. The investigation overall reported the following: Most expanded thyroid clonotypes (frequency above 0.001) were also detected in blood, a finding suggesting that blood repertoires may reflect thyroid immune responses. A model built on a 13 V-J signature distinguished ophthalmopathy from stable hyperthyroidism, reaching around 87% sensitivity and about 81% specificity in cross-validation and 80%/75% in testing. In validation, the model predicted progression to ophthalmopathy a median of roughly six months before onset, with about 64% sensitivity and roughly 72% specificity. No statistical method was used to fix the sample size in advance, and group allocation was not hidden from the investigators.

As regards this clonotype: What antigen it recognizes has not been identified. The record has no base qualities; no much larger clone is one base away.

The TCR beta CDR3 regions were amplified from RNA transcripts. For the first round of RT-PCR on the TCR CDR3, the HTBI primer set was used together with the Qiagen OneStep RT-PCR kit. The libraries were constructed in a second round of multiplex PCR and then size-selected and purified. Sequencing of the libraries was done on an Illumina HiSeq2000 using paired-end 100 bp reads. On the study's bioinformatics: Raw data were processed with SOAPnuke, discarding reads with adapters, uncalled bases, mean Phred below 15, or no exact constant-primer or identifier match. High-quality paired reads were merged with COPE v1.2.5, and unique nucleotide sequences were defined as clonotypes. Clonotypes were aligned to IMGT TRBV, TRBD and TRBJ reference segments using MiTCR v1.1. The analysis was restricted to V-J combinations with a frequency above 0.0001, which together covered 98% to 99.2% of the repertoires. The TCS score was defined as F50 (clonal expansion) divided by E x V (chaos), with BLOSUM62-based TCRdist calculated between CDR3 peptides within each V-J. Welch's t-statistics and random forest reduced approximately 520 V-J features to 13, which were used in a naive Bayes classifier (R e1071). TCRdb's own reprocessing of the public reads used fastp at Q25 and MiXCR and kept productive beta chains. Rows merge per CDR3 protein into single entries with the most common DNA and genes. These V and J calls are TCRdb output, not the study's own analysis. The sample table contains 600,000 to 850,000 distinct CDR3 sequences; only one count was recorded for roughly a sixth of them. The ten largest make up roughly 17% of the sample.

The source of this sequence is a woman aged 50 to 60 with Graves' hyperthyroidism that later progressed to Graves' ophthalmopathy. What was sequenced was blood.

The DNA is TGTGCCAGCATGGGACGTACTCGGTACGAGCAGTACTTC. Its translation reads: CASMGRTRYEQYF. The chain was built from TRBV27 and TRBJ2-7; the D gene could be either TRBD1 or TRBD2, each agreeing at 5 bases. The CDR3 starts with the cysteine, ends with the phenylalanine, and has 13 residues. The entry retains the CDR3 DNA only, 39 bases that are in frame from base 1. Reading the germline V gene (reference sequence) gives CDR1 MNHEY and CDR2 SMNVEV. V gives up 7 bases and J gives up 4 bases, and the segment between their germline ends measures 14 bases.